Following are 27 T cell receptor beta chains from one sample sequenced in a study of blood T cell repertoires in COVID-19. Data came from immunoSEQ multiplex PCR; TCRdb stores just in-frame clones and leaves some out. The sample lists 150,000 to 200,000 clones; around 86% were seen once. The sequencing sample was made of peripheral blood. The receptors originated from a man between 35 and 55 years old with active or convalescent COVID-19.

The chain couples TRBV29-1 to TRBJ2-3; no definite D call. Trimming left V 1 base short and J 4 bases short, with 9 bases between. The V gene's germline CDR1 is SQVTM and CDR2 ANQGSEA. The CDR3 runs 13 residues. The DNA for the CDR3 is TGCAGCGTTGAAGTGGCGGCGGCAGATACGCAGTATTTT. It specifies CSVEVAAADTQYF.

The V gene is TRBV18, the J gene TRBJ1-4, with D tentatively TRBD1 (5 bases). This CDR3 comprises 14 residues. V dropped 1 base and J dropped 7 bases, with 10 bases sitting between them. Germline V gene data show CDR1 as KGHSH and CDR2 as LQKENI. The CDR3 DNA reads as TGTGCCAGCTCACCACGCGGGGACCCTGAAAAACTGTTTTTT. This codes for CASSPRGDPEKLFF. Using reference TRBV18 and TRBJ1-4 for the parts outside the CDR3, the full variable domain is NAGVMQNPRHLVRRRGQEARLRCSPMKGHSHVYWYRQLPEEGLKFMVYLQKENIIDESGMPKERFSAEFPKEGPSILRIQQVVRGDSAAYFCASSPRGDPEKLFFGSGTQLSVL.

This chain joins TRBV6-5 and TRBJ2-7; 8 bases fit TRBD1. Germline CDR1 and CDR2: MNHEY and SVGAGI. The CDR3 spans 13 residues. With 9 bases clipped from V and 3 bases from J, the junction kept 7 bases outside the gene matches. Here the CDR3 reads CASGLDRGYEQYF. The CDR3, as DNA: TGTGCCAGTGGGTTAGACAGGGGCTACGAGCAGTACTTC.

The rearrangement joins TRBV5-1 to TRBJ2-5; tentatively, D is TRBD2 (6 bases). The CDR3 spans 15 residues. The germline V gene has CDR1 SGHRS and CDR2 YFSETQ. The ends were cut back, 3 bases at V and 1 base at J, with 13 bases in the middle. The CDR3 spells CASSSGTPVQETQYF. The CDR3, as DNA: TGCGCCAGCAGCTCCGGGACTCCCGTCCAAGAGACCCAGTACTTC.

Only one count was recorded for this clone. The J gene is TRBJ2-2, the V gene TRBV30, with D unresolved. V lost 4 bases, J lost 7 bases, and 13 bases lay in between. CDR1 GTSNPN and CDR2 SVGIG come from the germline V gene (reference sequence). The CDR3 is made up of 13 amino acids. CDR3 loop: CAWITESDGELFF. CDR3 nucleotides: TGTGCCTGGATCACGGAGTCGGACGGGGAGCTGTTTTTT. Full variable domain (missing parts from reference TRBV30 and TRBJ2-2): SQTIHQWPATLVQPVGSPLSLECTVEGTSNPNLYWYRQAAGRGLQLLFYSVGIGQISSEVPQNLSASRPQDRQFILSSKKLLLSDSGFYLCAWITESDGELFFGEGSRLTVL.

The chain has TRBV19 and TRBJ2-5, with D possibly matching TRBD2 (6 bases). This CDR3 is built from 12 residues. Deletions cut 5 bases from V and 4 bases from J, with 8 bases between. CDR1 LNHDA and CDR2 SQIVND come from the germline V gene (reference sequence). DNA of the CDR3: TGTGCCAGTAGTGGGAGGACAGAGACCCAGTACTTC. This codes for CASSGRTETQYF.

The rearrangement links TRBV12-3 or TRBV12-4 to TRBJ1-3, with 7 bases identical to TRBD1. J was trimmed by 4 bases and V by 6 bases; bases with no gene match: 3. CDR3 size: 13 residues. The DNA of the CDR3 is TGTGCCAGCAGGACGACAGGGGGAAACACCATATATTTT. This gives the protein CASRTTGGNTIYF.

The rearrangement joins TRBV5-6 to TRBJ2-1; 10 nucleotides agree with TRBD2. The length of the CDR3 is 15 residues. The V and J ends lost 0 bases and 9 bases, in that order; junction bases with no gene match: 6. Germline CDR1 and CDR2: SGHDT and YYEEEE. CDR3 amino acids: CASSLGGLALGEQFF. In nucleotides, the CDR3 is TGTGCCAGCAGCTTGGGGGGACTAGCGTTGGGTGAGCAGTTCTTC.

The chain combines TRBV7-2 with TRBJ2-1; D may be TRBD2 (6 bases). The CDR3 is 18 amino acids. Trimming pared 3 bases from V and 0 bases from J, leaving 18 bases between. Germline CDR1 reads SGHTA; CDR2 reads FQGNSA. As DNA, the CDR3 is TGTGCCAGCAGCTTTCGGGACTCCTACCTCAGCTCCTACAATGAGCAGTTCTTC. Its protein is CASSFRDSYLSSYNEQFF.

The V gene is TRBV25-1, the J gene TRBJ2-2; TRBD2 aligns across 8 bases. The CDR3 length is 14 residues. V lost 6 bases, J lost 5 bases, and 5 bases stayed unmatched. CDR1 and CDR2 (germline): MGHDK, SYGVNS. Here the CDR3 reads CASSGGAGTGELFF. DNA for the CDR3: TGTGCCAGCAGCGGGGGGGCCGGAACCGGGGAGCTGTTTTTT.

The chain links TRBV14 to TRBJ1-2; no definite D call. Germline V gene lookup returns CDR1 SGHDN and CDR2 FVKESK. The CDR3 is 13 residues long. Trimming shortened V by 0 bases and J by 4 bases, and 6 bases separated the two germline ends. The CDR3, as DNA: TGTGCCAGCAGCCAAGAGGCAGGCTATGGCTACACCTTC. Translation gives CASSQEAGYGYTF.

The chain recombines TRBV13 with TRBJ2-7; the match to TRBD2 covers 11 bases. This CDR3 has 16 amino acids. CDR1 PRHDT and CDR2 FYEKMQ come from the germline V gene (reference sequence). After removal of 3 bases from V and 2 bases from J, the junction contained 6 bases not matched to a gene. Here the CDR3 reads CASSFSMGLAAYEQYF. The CDR3 nucleotides are TGTGCCAGCAGCTTCTCCATGGGACTAGCGGCCTACGAGCAGTACTTC.

This clone was detected once. The chain employs TRBV3-1 (or the pseudogene TRBV3-2) and TRBJ1-6; D is unclear. The CDR3 is made up of 13 amino acids. In germline, CDR1 is LGHDT, CDR2 YNNKEL (reference sequence). V was cut by 2 bases and J by 9 bases, with 8 bases left in between. CDR3 residues: CASSQSEGSPLHF. In DNA form, the CDR3 reads TGTGCCAGCAGCCAAAGCGAGGGTTCACCCCTCCACTTT.

The gene calls are TRBV18 and TRBJ2-1; the match to TRBD2 covers 12 bases. With 2 bases clipped from V and 4 bases from J, the junction kept 0 bases outside the gene matches. The CDR3 is made up of 15 amino acids. Germline CDR1 is KGHSH and CDR2 is LQKENI. In DNA form, the CDR3 reads TGTGCCAGCTCACCAGGACTAGCGGGGTACAATGAGCAGTTCTTC. This codes for CASSPGLAGYNEQFF.

CDR3 in DNA: TGTGCCACCAGCAGAGATACGGGAAACTACTATGGCTACACCTTC. Protein sequence: CATSRDTGNYYGYTF. The rearrangement joins TRBV15 to TRBJ1-2; D call uncertain. The CDR3 is 15 residues long. The V gene's germline CDR1 is LNHNV and CDR2 YYDKDF (reference sequence). The V end was cut by 0 bases, the J end by 3 bases, with 11 bases between.

On this clone: A junction end diverges from the germline sequence, so it may reflect a read error. The chain joins TRBV28 to TRBJ2-5; 10 positions agree with TRBD2. The V gene's germline CDR1 is MDHEN and CDR2 SYDVKM. This CDR3 is built from 14 residues. CDR3 nucleotide sequence: TGTGCTAGCACCCTAGCGGGGGCCGCTGGGACCCAGTACTTC. This translates into CASTLAGAAGTQYF. The variable domain in full, with the rest retrieved from reference TRBV28 and TRBJ2-5, is DVKVTQSSRYLVKRTGEKVFLECVQDMDHENMFWYRQDPGLGLRLIYFSYDVKMKEKGDIPEGYSVSREKKERFSLILESASTNQTSMYLCASTLAGAAGTQYFGPGTRLLVL.

Worth noting for this clone: Distinct nucleotide sequences in the sample also encode this CDR3. The chain joins TRBV5-6 to TRBJ1-6; 8 bases align to TRBD1. The CDR3 extends over 14 amino acids. The V gene's germline CDR1 is SGHDT and CDR2 YYEEEE. With 4 bases clipped from V and 8 bases from J, the junction kept 5 bases outside the gene matches. The chain's CDR3 is CASSLGQGDSPLHF. The CDR3 nucleotides are TGTGCCAGCAGCCTCGGACAGGGTGATTCACCCCTCCACTTT.

The V call is TRBV19, the J call TRBJ1-5; no clear D. V was pared by 8 bases and J by 6 bases, with 14 bases between. The germline V gene encodes CDR1 LNHDA and CDR2 SQIVND (reference sequence). CDR3 length: 13 residues. The CDR3 is CASASGIVQPQHF. DNA for the CDR3: TGTGCCAGTGCCTCGGGGATCGTTCAGCCCCAGCATTTT.

The chain uses TRBV28 and TRBJ2-7, with TRBD2 as a possible D gene (5 bases). The CDR3 covers 11 residues. CDR1 MDHEN and CDR2 SYDVKM come from the germline V gene. Trimming removed 8 bases from V and 1 base from J, with 6 bases in between. The CDR3 sequence is CASEGSYEQYF. The CDR3, as DNA: TGTGCCAGCGAGGGTTCCTACGAGCAGTACTTC.

The rearrangement joins TRBV4-2 to TRBJ1-4; a possible D gene is TRBD1 (6 bases). Trimming removed 3 bases at V and 6 bases at J, with 20 bases between. The CDR3 totals 17 residues. Germline V gene lookup returns CDR1 LGHNA and CDR2 YNFKEQ. The CDR3 here is CASSHALGGRGDEKLFF. The CDR3 region has the DNA TGTGCCAGCAGCCACGCCCTCGGGGGGCGCGGGGATGAAAAACTGTTTTTT.

V is TRBV14 and J is TRBJ2-5, with D unresolved. The CDR3 extends over 14 amino acids. In germline, CDR1 is SGHDN, CDR2 FVKESK. V lost 4 bases and J 3 bases, leaving 12 bases between the germline ends. CDR3 loop: CASSPLWAEETQYF. DNA for the CDR3: TGTGCCAGCAGCCCCTTGTGGGCAGAAGAGACCCAGTACTTC.

This clone is a singleton in its sample. The rearrangement uses TRBV9 and TRBJ2-7; a weak D match, TRBD1 (5 bases). V lost 4 bases to trimming and J lost 4 bases, with 18 bases between them. The CDR3 is 15 amino acids. Germline V CDR1 and CDR2: SGDLS, YYNGEE. Here the CDR3 DNA reads TGTGCCAGCAGCCAGGGTTGGTCAGGATCGTACGAGCAGTACTTC. It encodes CASSQGWSGSYEQYF.

The chain links TRBV2 to TRBJ1-2; a possible D gene is TRBD1 (6 bases). Trimming cost V 3 bases and J 3 bases, with 14 bases left between them. Germline assignment: CDR1 SNHLY and CDR2 FYNNEI. CDR3 size: 15 residues. Here the CDR3 reads CASSDLDSVDYGYTF. CDR3 DNA sequence: TGTGCCAGCAGTGACCTGGACAGCGTGGACTATGGCTACACCTTC.

The genes are TRBV27 and TRBJ2-7; 7 bases align to TRBD1. Per germline, CDR1 MNHEY and CDR2 SMNVEV (reference sequence). Trimming removed 6 bases from V and 2 bases from J; junction bases left unmatched: 13. The CDR3 is 16 amino acids. CDR3 bases: TGTGCCAGCAGCTTACGGACGTGGGACAGACCCTACGAGCAGTACTTC. Amino acids: CASSLRTWDRPYEQYF.

The V call is TRBV5-4, the J call TRBJ1-2; TRBD1 agrees at 8 bases. Germline assignment: CDR1 SGHNT and CDR2 YYREEE (reference sequence). J was trimmed by 0 bases and V by 4 bases; bases with no gene match: 5. The CDR3 contains 15 residues. CDR3 sequence reads: CASSLDRASNYGYTF. The CDR3 bases are TGTGCCAGCAGCCTGGACAGGGCCTCTAACTATGGCTACACCTTC.

The chain combines TRBV11-3 with TRBJ2-2, with 10 bases aligning to TRBD1. Looked up from germline, CDR1 is SGHNT and CDR2 is YENEEA. V shed 2 bases and J 3 bases; nucleotides not matched to a gene: 12. This CDR3 region has 19 residues. CDR3: CASSLRDRGLVMDTGELFF. CDR3 coding DNA: TGTGCCAGCAGCTTAAGGGACAGGGGTTTAGTTATGGACACCGGGGAGCTGTTTTTT. Using reference TRBV11-3 and TRBJ2-2 for the parts outside the CDR3, the full variable domain is EAGVVQSPRYKIIEKKQPVAFWCNPISGHNTLYWYLQNLGQGPELLIRYENEEAVDDSQLPKDRFSAERLKGVDSTLKIQPAELGDSAVYLCASSLRDRGLVMDTGELFFGEGSRLTVL.

CDR3 in DNA: TGTGCCAGCTCACCCCCCCAACCCCAGGGGGCTAGGGACGAGCAGTACTTC. Translated, it gives CASSPPQPQGARDEQYF. This chain links TRBV18 with TRBJ2-7; TRBD1 matches at 8 bases. CDR3 length: 17 residues. The germline V gene has CDR1 KGHSH and CDR2 LQKENI. The trim removed 3 bases at V and 5 bases at J, leaving 15 bases unmatched.